This T cell receptor (beta chain) was recovered during a study of blood T cell repertoires in COVID-19. Across the whole study: Sources were T cells, B-cell-depleted T cells, or PBMCs; the material itself was cDNA or gDNA.

CDR3 length: 15 amino acids. Germline CDR1 reads ENHRY; CDR2 reads SYGVKD. J lost 4 bases, V lost 4 bases, and 8 bases had no gene match. Assay: immunoSEQ multiplex PCR; the TCRdb copy retains only in-frame clones and omits some. Of just over 150,000 clones in the sample, roughly 82% were seen once. A Seattle source enrolled patients during active infection and followed them longitudinally. The sequenced sample consisted of peripheral blood. The chain is built from TRBV10-3 and TRBJ2-7, with TRBD2 matching over 9 bases. The source is a woman aged 40 to 55 with COVID-19, enrolled during active disease. In nucleotides, the CDR3 is TGTGCCATCAGTGGCGGAGGTAGCGGGGGATACGAGCAGTACTTC. Its translation is CAISGGGSGGYEQYF.